Following are 13 T cell receptor beta chains from one sample sequenced in a study of T-cell memory formation after mild COVID-19. TCRdb reprocessed the 5' RACE reads via MiXCR and lists one record per CDR3 protein. The data contain about half a million distinct CDR3 sequences, 15% to 20% of them seen just once; the ten biggest clones take up roughly an eighth. Sequenced sample: PBMCs or a T cell subset sorted from them (not recorded which). Receptors were obtained from an adult woman who had mild COVID-19 (a few samples of this study predate the infection). Cell type and time point are not known.

CDR3 sequence: CSVTGTGGSYEQYF. The CDR3 nucleotides are TGCAGCGTGACCGGGACAGGGGGTTCCTACGAGCAGTACTTC. V and J are TRBV29-1 and TRBJ2-7; 11 bases are shared with TRBD1. The trim removed 6 bases at V and 1 base at J, leaving 5 bases unmatched. CDR1 and CDR2 from the germline V gene are SQVTM and ANQGSEA. The CDR3 spans 14 residues.

There are a few counts of this clonotype. The V and J genes are TRBV20-1 and TRBJ1-1, with 10 nucleotides matching TRBD1. Germline V CDR1 and CDR2: DFQATT, SNEGSKA (reference sequence). The V segment lost 2 bases and the J segment 11 bases; nucleotides outside the gene matches: 8. The CDR3 has 13 amino acids. The CDR3 is CSARTQLDRGAFF. The CDR3 region has the DNA TGCAGTGCTAGAACCCAGTTGGACAGGGGGGCTTTCTTT.

The V and J genes are TRBV15 and TRBJ2-7; unclear D gene. CDR3 length: 15 residues. The V end lost 5 bases, the J end lost 5 bases, and 19 bases lay between the germline ends. Germline CDR1 is LNHNV and CDR2 is YYDKDF (reference sequence). DNA of the CDR3: TGTGCCACCAGCCGCAAAGGGTTCTATGACAACGAGCAGTACTTC. This sequence encodes CATSRKGFYDNEQYF.

CDR3: CAWRGAGGNSYNEQFF. As DNA, the CDR3 is TGTGCCTGGAGGGGCGCGGGAGGTAACTCCTACAATGAGCAGTTCTTC. The rearrangement uses TRBV30 and TRBJ2-1, with 8 bases matching TRBD2. The germline V gene has CDR1 GTSNPN and CDR2 SVGIG (reference sequence). J lost 0 bases, V lost 3 bases, and 7 bases had no gene match. The CDR3 contains 16 residues.

The chain joins TRBV27 to TRBJ1-1, with D uncertain. The CDR3 has 14 residues. Germline assignment: CDR1 MNHEY and CDR2 SMNVEV (reference sequence). V lost 4 bases to trimming and J lost 4 bases, with 13 bases between them. CDR3 in amino acids: CASSSDLRATEAFF. CDR3 DNA sequence: TGTGCCAGCAGTTCCGACCTAAGGGCCACTGAAGCTTTCTTT.

This clonotype has ten or more counts. The chain links TRBV20-1 to TRBJ2-3; D possibly corresponds to TRBD2 (7 bases). The germline CDR1 and CDR2 sequences are DFQATT and SNEGSKA (reference sequence). Trimming stripped 3 bases from V and 4 bases from J, with 17 bases between. This CDR3 contains 15 residues. CDR3 sequence: CSASPGGALADTQYF. The CDR3 DNA follows: TGCAGTGCTAGCCCTGGGGGGGCGCTGGCAGATACGCAGTATTTT.

The rearrangement joins TRBV7-9 to TRBJ1-2; D is unresolved. Germline V gives CDR1 SEHNR, CDR2 FQNEAQ (reference sequence). The length of the CDR3 is 12 residues. The ends were cut back, 5 bases at V and 3 bases at J, with 7 bases in the middle. Here the CDR3 DNA reads TGTGCCAGCAGCCGGATATACTATGGCTACACCTTC. It specifies CASSRIYYGYTF.

The V gene is TRBV7-3, the J gene TRBJ2-5, with a weak D call TRBD1 (6 bases). Trimming took off 2 bases at V and 7 bases at J, with 20 bases between the two ends. In germline, CDR1 is SGHTA, CDR2 FQGTGA. The CDR3 contains 16 residues. The CDR3 sequence: CASSLGLIEGEGTQYF. The CDR3 nucleotides are TGTGCCAGCAGCTTAGGCCTAATAGAGGGGGAAGGGACCCAGTACTTC.

J is TRBJ2-1 and V is TRBV2; D is perhaps TRBD2 (6 bases). The CDR3 covers 17 residues. V was shortened by 5 bases and J by 2 bases, with 19 bases between the two germline ends. The V gene's germline CDR1 is SNHLY and CDR2 FYNNEI. The CDR3 DNA is TGTGCCAGCAGTATATTTGGGACTCCCGGTACCTACAATGAGCAGTTCTTC. This codes for CASSIFGTPGTYNEQFF.

This clonotype was seen at least ten times. V gene TRBV4-2 combines with J gene TRBJ2-5, with D possibly matching TRBD2 (7 bases). V gave up 1 base and J gave up 1 base, with 10 bases separating them. In germline, CDR1 is LGHNA, CDR2 YNFKEQ. This CDR3 is 15 amino acids long. The CDR3 reads CASSQGGGIQETQYF. CDR3 nucleotide sequence: TGTGCCAGCAGCCAAGGCGGGGGCATCCAAGAGACCCAGTACTTC.

CDR3 sequence (DNA): TGCGCCAGCAGCCAAGCGAAGGGGGTAAGGGATGAAAAACTGTTTTTT. This codes for CASSQAKGVRDEKLFF. This chain uses TRBV4-1 with TRBJ1-4; a weak D match, TRBD1 (6 bases). CDR1 is MGHRA, CDR2 YSYEKL, per germline. The CDR3 has 16 amino acids. Trimming shortened V by 1 base and J by 6 bases, and 15 bases separated the two germline ends.

With respect to this clonotype: Because it lacks the conserved phenylalanine or tryptophan at the end, this CDR3 is likely a read error. The DNA is left out, because the CDR3 cannot be placed on it with certainty; the CDR3 is given as TCRdb lists it. This chain joins TRBV2 and TRBJ1-1. Per germline, CDR1 SNHLY and CDR2 FYNNEI. The CDR3 is 8 residues long, counting both termini. The CDR3 spells CASSGGRV.

This clonotype has more than one count but fewer than ten. The chain couples TRBV7-8 to TRBJ2-7; 7 positions agree with TRBD2. Germline V lookup: CDR1 SGHVS, CDR2 FQNEAQ. The CDR3 totals 14 residues. Germline trimming cut 1 base from V and 3 bases from J; bases unmatched to any gene: 3. The CDR3 coding sequence is TGTGCCAGCAGCTTAGATCGGGGGGTCTACGAGCAGTACTTC. This sequence encodes CASSLDRGVYEQYF.